The clone carrying this TCR beta chain came up a few times. The data were taken from a study of blood T cells in healthy people across ages. Through a sample-barcoded 5' primer and a J-beta primer mix, a second PCR was run for 7 to 11 cycles. Each cDNA molecule was tagged by a template-switch adaptor with 12 random nucleotides. TCRdb analysed the 5' RACE reads with MiXCR anew, one entry per CDR3 protein. The sample consists of about 680,000 distinct CDR3 sequences, 49% of them appearing once. The sequence derives from a woman aged 55-70 years in good health. The source material was blood.

CDR3 nucleotides: TGTGCCAGCAGTCATCTAGGTTTGGCCTACGAGCAGTACTTC. It translates to CASSHLGLAYEQYF. The gene calls are TRBV6-1 and TRBJ2-7, with D unresolved. V was pared by 5 bases and J by 2 bases, with 13 bases between. The CDR3 totals 14 residues. The germline gives CDR1 MNHNS, CDR2 SASEGT.